This record concerns one T cell receptor beta chain sequence. Antigen unknown. Per germline, CDR1 MNHEY and CDR2 SMNVEV (reference sequence). The CDR3 is 15 amino acids. Trimming shortened V by 2 bases and J by 6 bases, and 14 bases separated the two germline ends. The data originate from a study of cytomegalovirus exposure and HLA in healthy donors. Study-level points and caveats: Relative to the approximately 670-donor mean, N-insertions were reportedly fewer in an Asian-associated ancestry cluster in a later analysis. The authors considered a cluster of highly shared sequence variants likely to be a sequencing artifact. The study found most TCR sequences rare, yet found some public TCRs in many donors.

It was with 60 Vbeta and 13 Jbeta primers that the PCR ran. Here immunoSEQ multiplex PCR was the method, and the copy in TCRdb shows in-frame clones only, minus some. Counted here are about 160,000 clones, approximately 79% occurring once; the ten biggest clones make up around 6.6%. The sample consisted of PBMCs. V is TRBV27 and J is TRBJ2-1, with D possibly TRBD1 on 5 matching bases. This TCR came from a man in his fifties or sixties in good health and CMV-seropositive. The CDR3 DNA is TGTGCCAGCAGTTTACAGGGTATAATGGGCAATGAGCAGTTCTTC. This translates into CASSLQGIMGNEQFF.